What follows describes a single T cell receptor beta chain. Its antigen is not identified. A junction end diverges from the germline sequence, so it may reflect a read error. The entry originates in a study of graft-versus-host responses after intestinal transplantation. Study results and caveats: Researchers found peak circulating GvH clone levels linked to early post-transplant HvG declines. Individuals who had graft-donor T cell macrochimerism had allografts that showed high graft-versus-host to host-versus-graft clonal ratios.

Germline CDR1 is SGDLS and CDR2 is YYNGEE. CDR3 length equals 14 residues. Sequencing was performed with immunoSEQ multiplex PCR; in TCRdb, only in-frame clones are kept and a portion is missing. Of over 70,000 clones listed, around four fifths were seen once; the top ten hold about 17%. The source material was unstimulated CD8+ T cells sorted from spleen or lymph node cells, sampled before intestinal transplant. This chain uses TRBV9 with TRBJ1-1; D is unresolved. The clonotype comes from a human donor who received an intestinal transplant. CDR3 nucleotides: TGTACCAGCAGCGTAGAAAAGGGTAACACTGAAGCTTTCTTT. Its protein is CTSSVEKGNTEAFF.